What follows are 22 T cell receptor beta chains derived from one specimen sequenced in a study of blood T cell repertoires in COVID-19. The assay was immunoSEQ multiplex PCR, and TCRdb's table has in-frame clones only and misses some. The sample includes about 490,000 clones, roughly 88% seen only once; the top ten take 3.2%. Sequencing was done on a sample of peripheral blood. These receptors came from a human donor in a cohort sampled during active COVID-19.

CDR3 coding DNA: TGTGCCAGCAGTGTGGGGACTAGCGGCTACAATGAGCAGTTCTTC. Translating it yields CASSVGTSGYNEQFF. The chain is built from TRBV6-4 and TRBJ2-1; TRBD2 aligns across 11 bases. The CDR3 has 15 residues. The V gene end was trimmed by 4 bases and the J gene end by 3 bases; junction bases not matched to a gene: 2. CDR1 is MRHNA, CDR2 SNTAGT, per germline.

V gene TRBV19 combines with J gene TRBJ2-2, with 8 bases identical to TRBD2. V trimming: 10 bases; J trimming: 4 bases; junction bases outside the gene matches: 11. The CDR3 totals 15 residues. CDR1 and CDR2 from the germline V gene are LNHDA and SQIVND (reference sequence). This CDR3 reads CATAGGRGGTGELFF. DNA of the CDR3: TGTGCCACCGCGGGGGGCCGGGGGGGCACCGGGGAGCTGTTTTTT. Looking up the rest from reference TRBV19 and TRBJ2-2 gives the full variable domain: DGGITQSPKYLFRKEGQNVTLSCEQNLNHDAMYWYRQDPGQGLRLIYYSQIVNDFQKGDIAEGYSVSREKKESFPLTVTSAQKNPTAFYLCATAGGRGGTGELFFGEGSRLTVL.

The CDR3 region has the DNA TGCGCCAGCAGCCAATCCCCCGGGACAGGGAACACCGGGGAGCTGTTTTTT. Translating it yields CASSQSPGTGNTGELFF. The chain links TRBV4-1 to TRBJ2-2, with 8 bases that match TRBD1. CDR1 and CDR2 (germline): MGHRA, YSYEKL. The CDR3 loop spans 17 amino acids. J lost 1 base, V lost 2 bases, and 6 bases had no gene match.

The rearrangement uses TRBV19 and TRBJ1-5, with D perhaps matching TRBD1 (5 bases). CDR1 LNHDA and CDR2 SQIVND come from the germline V gene (reference sequence). This CDR3 has 15 amino acids. Trimming left V 7 bases short and J 3 bases short, with 16 bases between. CDR3 coding DNA: TGTGCCAGTACCGAAACGTTAGGACACAATCAGCCCCAGCATTTT. The encoded protein is CASTETLGHNQPQHF.

This rearrangement joins TRBV6-1 to TRBJ1-1; tentative D call: TRBD1 (5 bases). The CDR3 sequence is 15 residues long. Germline CDR1 MNHNS, CDR2 SASEGT. V was trimmed by 3 bases and J by 5 bases, leaving 16 bases between them. CDR3 region: CASSDWSRAGTEAFF. As DNA, the CDR3 is TGTGCCAGCAGTGATTGGAGCAGGGCAGGGACTGAAGCTTTCTTT.

This clone was seen a few times. The V gene is TRBV5-1, the J gene TRBJ1-2, with unresolved D. Germline V gene lookup returns CDR1 SGHRS and CDR2 YFSETQ. The V end lost 4 bases, the J end lost 8 bases, and 12 bases lay between the germline ends. The CDR3 is made up of 12 amino acids. The CDR3 DNA sequence: TGCGCCAGCAGCCCCCATAGAGAAGGCTACACCTTC. Residues: CASSPHREGYTF.

Remarks on this clone: One junction end does not reproduce the germline sequence, and a read error may be involved. The rearrangement joins TRBV7-7 to TRBJ2-5; weak D call: TRBD1 (8 bases). Germline lookup yields CDR1 SSHAT and CDR2 FNYEAQ (reference sequence). The length of the CDR3 is 15 residues. Here the CDR3 reads CASSLGTGGGETQYF. The CDR3 region has the DNA TGTGCTAGCAGCTTAGGAACAGGGGGGGGAGAGACCCAGTACTTC.

The gene calls are TRBV28 and TRBJ1-2; D is ambiguous. The CDR3 is 13 residues long. From germline, CDR1 is MDHEN and CDR2 SYDVKM. Trimming took off 6 bases at V and 6 bases at J, with 14 bases between the two ends. Here the CDR3 reads CASSSLLFDGYTF. The CDR3 coding sequence is TGTGCCAGCAGCAGTTTACTATTCGATGGCTACACCTTC.

V is TRBV7-3 and J is TRBJ1-1; 7 bases agree with TRBD1. CDR3 length: 13 residues. Germline V gives CDR1 SGHTA, CDR2 FQGTGA. Losses at the gene ends were 8 bases for V and 1 base for J; bases not matched to a gene: 4. The DNA of the CDR3 is TGTGCCAGCGGACAGGAGGCGAACACTGAAGCTTTCTTT. It codes for CASGQEANTEAFF.

The chain recombines TRBV12-3 or TRBV12-4 with TRBJ1-4; maybe TRBD1 (5 bases). This CDR3 is built from 13 residues. V was pared by 6 bases and J by 5 bases, with 10 bases between. CDR3 in amino acids: CASRFGGNEKLFF. The CDR3 nucleotides read TGTGCCAGCAGATTCGGGGGGAATGAAAAACTGTTTTTT.

This chain joins TRBV9 and TRBJ2-3, with a tentative D call TRBD2 (5 bases). Per the germline V gene, CDR1 is SGDLS and CDR2 is YYNGEE. This CDR3 is built from 16 residues. Trimming pared 4 bases from V and 4 bases from J, leaving 19 bases between. CDR3 nucleotide sequence: TGTGCCAGCAGCCCCGGGCTCTTTGAGGGAGCAGATACGCAGTATTTT. Translating it yields CASSPGLFEGADTQYF.

This clone was found once. The chain joins TRBV24-1 to TRBJ2-1; no clear D. Germline CDR1 and CDR2: KGHDR and SFDVKD. The CDR3 extends over 11 amino acids. The V gene lost 6 bases and the J gene lost 7 bases, with 6 bases spanning the gap. Written as DNA, the CDR3 is TGTGCCACCAGTAAATCGAATGAGCAGTTCTTC. Protein: CATSKSNEQFF.

The rearrangement uses TRBV7-8 and TRBJ2-3, with 8 bases that match TRBD1. Germline CDR1 is SGHVS and CDR2 is FQNEAQ. V lost 1 base and J lost 10; bases outside the gene matches: 7. This CDR3 comprises 14 residues. The chain's CDR3 is CASSLEVPTGAQYF. CDR3 nucleotide sequence: TGTGCCAGCAGCTTAGAGGTCCCGACAGGGGCGCAGTATTTT.

This chain links TRBV7-2 with TRBJ2-1; 11 bases match TRBD2. CDR3 length: 17 amino acids. The V gene's germline CDR1 is SGHTA and CDR2 FQGNSA. With 6 bases clipped from V and 3 bases from J, the junction kept 10 bases outside the gene matches. The CDR3 DNA is TGTGCCAGCAGTTATACTGGGACTAGCGGCCGCTACAATGAGCAGTTCTTC. It encodes CASSYTGTSGRYNEQFF.

The rearrangement uses TRBV5-4 and TRBJ1-2; maybe TRBD1 (5 bases). CDR1 and CDR2 from the germline V gene are SGHNT and YYREEE (reference sequence). This CDR3 region has 14 residues. The V end was cut by 4 bases, the J end by 1 base, with 11 bases between. This CDR3 reads CASSPPGVNYGYTF. The DNA for the CDR3 is TGTGCCAGCAGCCCCCCGGGGGTTAACTATGGCTACACCTTC.

Notes on this clone: One junction end disagrees with the germline gene, perhaps due to a read error. The J gene is TRBJ2-7, the V gene TRBV10-3, with TRBD1 identical over 8 bases. The CDR3 totals 11 residues. CDR1 is ENHRY, CDR2 SYGVKD, per germline. CDR3 coding DNA: TGTGCCATCAGTGAGTCGGGACAGGAAGTGTTC. Its protein is CAISESGQEVF.

The CDR3 nucleotides are TGTGCCAGCAGCCAAGTCGCAGCGTTGAACACTGAAGCTTTCTTT. Encoded protein: CASSQVAALNTEAFF. The chain is built from TRBV3-1 (or the pseudogene TRBV3-2) and TRBJ1-1; D call uncertain. The CDR3 totals 15 residues. Looked up from germline, CDR1 is LGHDT and CDR2 is YNNKEL (reference sequence). The V end was cut by 1 base, the J end by 0 bases, with 9 bases between.

This rearrangement joins TRBV3-1 (or the pseudogene TRBV3-2) to TRBJ1-6; perhaps TRBD1 as D (5 bases). CDR1 is LGHDT, CDR2 YNNKEL, per germline (reference sequence). Trimming took off 0 bases at V and 5 bases at J, with 17 bases between the two ends. This CDR3 contains 18 residues. In DNA form, the CDR3 reads TGTGCCAGCAGCCAAGATATGGCTGGGGCGACTCATAATTCACCCCTCCACTTT. Amino acid sequence: CASSQDMAGATHNSPLHF.

The chain couples TRBV2 to TRBJ2-2, with 10 nucleotides matching TRBD2. Germline V CDR1 and CDR2: SNHLY, FYNNEI. The J segment lost 2 bases and the V segment lost 7 bases, leaving 7 bases of the junction unmatched. The CDR3 sequence is 16 residues long. The CDR3 sequence: CASKELAGINTGELFF. CDR3 in DNA: TGTGCCAGCAAGGAACTAGCGGGAATAAACACCGGGGAGCTGTTTTTT.

The chain carries TRBV10-3 and TRBJ2-5; D gene unclear. This CDR3 has 13 residues. Germline lookup yields CDR1 ENHRY and CDR2 SYGVKD. The V gene lost 4 bases and the J gene lost 2 bases, with 8 bases spanning the gap. The chain's CDR3 is CAISASVQETQYF. In DNA, the CDR3 is TGTGCCATCAGTGCCTCGGTACAAGAGACCCAGTACTTC.

The gene calls are TRBV6-5 and TRBJ1-1; no firm D call. This CDR3 spans 13 amino acids. V was cut by 6 bases and J by 3 bases, with 11 bases left in between. Germline CDR1 is MNHEY and CDR2 is SVGAGI. CDR3 coding DNA: TGTGCCAGCAGCTTACACGATTACACTGAAGCTTTCTTT. The encoded protein is CASSLHDYTEAFF.

V and J are TRBV6-2 or TRBV6-3 and TRBJ2-7, with D hard to call. In germline, CDR1 is MNHEY, CDR2 SVGEGT. This CDR3 spans 16 amino acids. Trimming stripped 3 bases from V and 0 bases from J, with 15 bases between. Here the CDR3 DNA reads TGTGCCAGCAGTTATCCCACAGTTAGAAGCTCCTACGAGCAGTACTTC. Its translation: CASSYPTVRSSYEQYF.